This TCR beta chain comes out of a study of cytomegalovirus exposure and HLA in healthy donors. Study-level results: The authors listed approximately 160 TCR beta chains as cytomegalovirus-associated.

With 60 Vbeta and 13 Jbeta primers, the PCR was carried out. Clones were read by immunoSEQ multiplex PCR, and TCRdb kept only the in-frame ones, dropping some. The sample contains around 140,000 clones, 70% to 90% of which appear only once. The V end was cut by 6 bases, the J end by 0 bases, with 12 bases between. Germline CDR1 reads SGHTA; CDR2 reads FQGTGA. The CDR3 consists of 15 residues. The sample holds one count of this clone. Its specificity is unknown. This sequence joins TRBV7-3 and TRBJ1-3; D unclear. Sequencing used PBMCs. The receptor was isolated from a man in his forties or fifties in good health and CMV-seronegative. The CDR3, as DNA: TGTGCCAGCAGAGCCCTTAATCCCTCTGGAAACACCATATATTTT. Amino acid sequence: CASRALNPSGNTIYF.